The clone carrying this T cell receptor beta chain was seen repeatedly, ten times or more. What it binds is not known. The data stem from a study of identical twins. Trimming stripped 0 bases from V and 3 bases from J, with 15 bases between. This CDR3 contains 17 residues. Looked up from germline, CDR1 is LNHNV and CDR2 is YYDKDF (reference sequence). Notes on the study in general: The study drew conclusions from cross-sectional statistical analysis, not from following the same donors. Insertions were reduced in abundant cord blood beta clonotypes but not in memory repertoires. Twin-shared out-of-frame alpha sequences were enriched for low generation probability. Among beta out-of-frame sequences, excess sharing between twins appeared weaker.

A single record per CDR3 protein comes from TCRdb applying MiXCR to the 5' RACE reads. The table shows approximately 690,000 distinct CDR3 sequences, with approximately 6.1% occurring only once. The material sequenced was naive T cells sorted from blood. This rearrangement joins TRBV15 to TRBJ1-5; TRBD1 might be the D (6 bases). The TCR was taken from a man aged 18 to 30 in good health. The CDR3 nucleotides read TGTGCCACCAGCAGAGATAGCGGGGGGGCCATCAATCAGCCCCAGCATTTT. Translated, it gives CATSRDSGGAINQPQHF.